The TCR beta chain under discussion was sequenced for a study of T-cell memory formation after mild COVID-19. The overall study: Largely donor-specific sequence clusters came from a couple of donors. Study findings and constraints: Contracting CD4+ clones lay largely in CM and EM, with CD8+ ones residing in EMRA. Certain responding clones were present in pre-infection memory, suggesting participation of cross-reactive memory.

Of note for this clonotype: As yet, its antigen is unknown.

Each CDR3 protein gets one entry after TCRdb re-called the 5' RACE reads with MiXCR. This table holds 450,000 to 650,000 distinct CDR3 sequences, roughly 17% found once. Trimming left V 7 bases short and J 4 bases short, with 7 bases between. The CDR3 sequence is 12 residues long. Germline V gene lookup returns CDR1 KGHDR and CDR2 SFDVKD. V usage is TRBV24-1 and J usage is TRBJ1-5; weak D call: TRBD1 (5 bases). Specimen: PBMCs or a T cell subset sorted from them (not recorded which). The sequence derives from an adult woman who had mild COVID-19 (a few samples of this study predate the infection). Cell type and time point are not known. This chain's CDR3 is CATSSGNQPQHF. In DNA form, the CDR3 reads TGTGCCACCAGCTCAGGGAATCAGCCCCAGCATTTT.